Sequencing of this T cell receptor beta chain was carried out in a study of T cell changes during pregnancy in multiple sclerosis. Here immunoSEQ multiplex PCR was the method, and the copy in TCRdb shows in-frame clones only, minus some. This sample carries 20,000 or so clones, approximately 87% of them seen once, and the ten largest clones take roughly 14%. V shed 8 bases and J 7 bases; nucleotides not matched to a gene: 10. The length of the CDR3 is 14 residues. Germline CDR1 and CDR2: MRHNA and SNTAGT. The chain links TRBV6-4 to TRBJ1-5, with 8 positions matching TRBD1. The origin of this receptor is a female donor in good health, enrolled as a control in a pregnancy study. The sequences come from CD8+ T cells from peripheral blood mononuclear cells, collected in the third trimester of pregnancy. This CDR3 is CASAKTGEGQPQHF. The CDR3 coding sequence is TGTGCCAGCGCGAAGACAGGGGAAGGCCAGCCCCAGCATTTT.